This is a list of T cell receptor beta chains from one sample in a study of vaccination and CD4 T cells after COVID-19. TCRdb re-analysed the PCR reads in MiXCR, keeping a single row per CDR3 protein. The sample shows roughly 17,000 distinct CDR3 sequences, just under 55% of them seen only once. No antigen is known for these receptors. Sequences were obtained from CD4+ T cells from blood, cultured in vitro. The source is a human donor who had recovered from COVID-19. Each CDR3 is given with its conserved first and last residue. The D gene is left open where the match is weak. Some rows mark clone size as missing; the rest say once, few, many or name a class of expanded clone.

NA,14,TRBJ2-7,TRBV10-1,NA,CASRKEWEIYEQYF,TGCGCCAGCAGGAAGGAATGGGAAATCTACGAGCAGTACTTC
NA,14,TRBJ2-1,TRBV25-1,NA,CASSESGPYNEQFF,TGTGCCAGCAGTGAATCGGGTCCGTACAATGAGCAGTTCTTC
NA,14,TRBJ1-4,TRBV12-3/TRBV12-4,NA,CASSLRVTNEKLFF,TGTGCCAGCAGTTTACGTGTCACTAATGAAAAACTGTTTTTT
few,13,TRBJ1-1,TRBV28,NA,CASSPHGVTEAFF,TGTGCCAGCAGTCCTCATGGGGTGACTGAAGCTTTCTTT
NA,17,TRBJ2-2,TRBV7-2,TRBD2,CASSPGGLAGVGGELFF,TGTGCCAGCAGCCCAGGGGGACTAGCGGGAGTAGGTGGGGAGCTGTTTTTT
NA,14,TRBJ1-3,TRBV7-8,NA,CASRSTSSGNTIYF,TGTGCCAGCAGGTCGACAAGCTCTGGAAACACCATATATTTT
NA,13,TRBJ1-6,TRBV19,NA,CASSIEERSPLHF,TGTGCCAGTAGTATAGAGGAGAGATCACCCCTCCACTTT
NA,14,TRBJ2-3,TRBV6-2/TRBV6-3,NA,CASSYAGTTDTQYF,TGTGCCAGCAGTTACGCCGGGACCACAGATACGCAGTATTTT
NA,15,TRBJ1-2,TRBV4-1,NA,CASSQDTVDIYGYTF,TGCGCCAGCAGCCAAGATACGGTGGACATCTATGGCTACACCTTC
few,14,TRBJ2-2,TRBV5-1,NA,CASSFTLDRGELFF,TGCGCCAGCAGCTTCACCCTCGATCGCGGGGAGCTGTTTTTT
NA,15,TRBJ2-7,TRBV6-5,NA,CASSYSGTDAYEQYF,TGTGCCAGCAGTTACTCGGGGACTGACGCCTACGAGCAGTACTTC
NA,13,TRBJ2-7,TRBV24-1,NA,CATSRTGSGEQYF,TGTGCCACCTCCAGGACCGGGTCCGGCGAGCAGTACTTC
NA,9,TRBJ1-2,TRBV10-3,NA,CAISDGYTF,TGTGCCATCAGTGACGGCTACACCTTC
NA,15,TRBJ2-7,TRBV28,NA,CASREGQPGPYEQYF,TGTGCCAGCAGGGAAGGACAGCCGGGACCTTACGAGCAGTACTTC
few,13,TRBJ1-5,TRBV12-3/TRBV12-4,NA,CASSFTSNQPQHF,TGTGCCAGCAGTTTTACTAGCAATCAGCCCCAGCATTTT
NA,11,TRBJ1-1,TRBV4-1,TRBD1,CASSPGTGAFF,TGCGCCAGCAGCCCCGGGACAGGGGCTTTCTTT
NA,19,TRBJ2-2,TRBV7-9,TRBD2,CASSLTVGRGLANTGELFF,TGTGCCAGCAGCTTGACGGTGGGGCGGGGACTAGCGAACACCGGGGAGCTGTTTTTT
few,15,TRBJ2-5,TRBV7-7,TRBD1,CASSLGTGAVETQYF,TGTGCTAGCAGCTTGGGGACAGGGGCGGTGGAGACCCAGTACTTC
NA,13,TRBJ2-1,TRBV12-3/TRBV12-4,NA,CASTLRGYNEQFF,TGTGCCAGCACCCTCCGAGGGTACAATGAGCAGTTCTTC
once,12,TRBJ1-2,TRBV7-3,NA,CASSSEQGIYTF,TGTGCCAGCAGCTCCGAACAGGGTATCTACACCTTC
NA,14,TRBJ1-2,TRBV24-1,TRBD1,CATSQPGTAYGYTF,TGTGCCACCAGTCAACCCGGGACAGCCTATGGCTACACCTTC
few,14,TRBJ1-2,TRBV20-1,TRBD1,CSASDRALGYGYTF,TGCAGTGCTAGCGACAGGGCCCTAGGCTATGGCTACACCTTC
NA,14,TRBJ1-1,TRBV11-2,NA,CASSFRGGITEAFF,TGTGCCAGCAGCTTTAGGGGGGGTATTACTGAAGCTTTCTTT
few,15,TRBJ2-7,TRBV6-5,TRBD1,CASSYSRDSTYEQYF,TGTGCCAGCAGTTACTCAAGGGACAGCACCTACGAGCAGTACTTC
few,13,TRBJ1-1,TRBV27,NA,CASSFPPGTEAFF,TGTGCCAGCAGCTTCCCTCCGGGCACTGAAGCTTTCTTT
NA,14,TRBJ2-5,TRBV5-1,NA,CASSLVGSEGSQYF,TGCGCCAGCAGCTTGGTTGGTAGCGAAGGGAGCCAGTACTTC
NA,19,TRBJ1-2,TRBV27,NA,CASSLYGAMTNLRKYGYTF,TGTGCCAGCAGTTTATACGGGGCCATGACGAACCTCAGAAAATATGGCTACACCTTC
few,13,TRBJ1-6,TRBV6-5,NA,CASSYSNGYPLHF,TGTGCCAGCAGTTACTCAAACGGCTACCCCCTCCACTTT
few,16,TRBJ1-5,TRBV10-3,NA,CAISPVRGGPNQPQHF,TGTGCCATCAGTCCCGTTCGAGGGGGACCAAATCAGCCCCAGCATTTT
once,13,TRBJ1-2,TRBV6-5,NA,CASSYGAYYGYTF,TGTGCCAGCAGTTACGGGGCCTACTATGGCTACACCTTC
NA,15,TRBJ1-1,TRBV5-4,NA,CASSWAPKGGGEAFF,TGTGCCAGCAGCTGGGCCCCGAAGGGCGGGGGTGAAGCTTTCTTT
NA,13,TRBJ2-5,TRBV28,TRBD2,CASSSGGQETQYF,TGTGCCAGCAGTTCGGGGGGTCAAGAGACCCAGTACTTC
NA,15,TRBJ2-1,TRBV7-2,TRBD2,CASSLAGGYYNEQFF,TGTGCCAGCAGTTTAGCGGGGGGATACTACAATGAGCAGTTCTTC
NA,13,TRBJ1-4,TRBV7-9,NA,CASSLQANEKLFF,TGTGCCAGCAGCTTGCAGGCTAATGAAAAACTGTTTTTT
few,12,TRBJ1-1,TRBV20-1,NA,CSAPLENTEAFF,TGCAGTGCTCCCCTCGAGAACACTGAAGCTTTCTTT